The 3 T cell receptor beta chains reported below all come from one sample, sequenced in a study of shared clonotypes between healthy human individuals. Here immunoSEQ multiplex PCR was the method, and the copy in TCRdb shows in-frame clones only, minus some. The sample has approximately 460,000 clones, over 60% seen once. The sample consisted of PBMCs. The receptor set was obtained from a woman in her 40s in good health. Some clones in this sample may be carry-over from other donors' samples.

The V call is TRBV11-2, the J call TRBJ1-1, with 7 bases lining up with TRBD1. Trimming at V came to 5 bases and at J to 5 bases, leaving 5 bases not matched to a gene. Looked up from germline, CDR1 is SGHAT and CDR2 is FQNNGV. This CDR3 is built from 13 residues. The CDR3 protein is CASSPGTVTEAFF. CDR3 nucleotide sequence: TGTGCCAGCAGCCCGGGGACAGTTACTGAAGCTTTCTTT. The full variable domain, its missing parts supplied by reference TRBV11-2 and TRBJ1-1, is EAGVAQSPRYKIIEKRQSVAFWCNPISGHATLYWYQQILGQGPKLLIQFQNNGVVDDSQLPKDRFSAERLKGVDSTLKIQPAKLEDSAVYLCASSPGTVTEAFFGQGTRLTVV.

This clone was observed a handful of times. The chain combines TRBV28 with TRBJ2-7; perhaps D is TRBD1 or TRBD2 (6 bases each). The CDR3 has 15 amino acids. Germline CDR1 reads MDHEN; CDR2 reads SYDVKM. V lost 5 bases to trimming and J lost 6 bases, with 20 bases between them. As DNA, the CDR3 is TGTGCCAGCAGTCCCATTCGACTAGTAGGGGGCGAGCAGTACTTC. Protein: CASSPIRLVGGEQYF.

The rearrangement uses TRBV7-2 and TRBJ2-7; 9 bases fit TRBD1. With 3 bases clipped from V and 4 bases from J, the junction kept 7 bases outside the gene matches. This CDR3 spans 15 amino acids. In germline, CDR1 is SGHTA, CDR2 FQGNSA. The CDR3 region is CASSFGTGRIYEQYF. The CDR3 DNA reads TGTGCCAGCAGCTTTGGGACAGGGCGAATATACGAGCAGTACTTC.